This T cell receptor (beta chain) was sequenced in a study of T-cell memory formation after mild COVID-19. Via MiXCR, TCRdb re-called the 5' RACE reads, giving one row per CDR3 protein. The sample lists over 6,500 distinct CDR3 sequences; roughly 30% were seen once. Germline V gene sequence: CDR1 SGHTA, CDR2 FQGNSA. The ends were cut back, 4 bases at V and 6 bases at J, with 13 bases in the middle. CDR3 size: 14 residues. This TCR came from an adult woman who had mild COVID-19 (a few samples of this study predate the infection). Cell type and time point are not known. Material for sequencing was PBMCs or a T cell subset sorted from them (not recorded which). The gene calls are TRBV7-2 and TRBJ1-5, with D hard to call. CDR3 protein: CASSSPKAGQPQHF. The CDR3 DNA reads TGTGCCAGCAGCTCCCCCAAGGCAGGTCAGCCCCAGCATTTT. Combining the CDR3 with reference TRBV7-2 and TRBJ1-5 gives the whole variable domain GAGVSQSPSNKVTEKGKDVELRCDPISGHTALYWYRQSLGQGLEFLIYFQGNSAPDKSGLPSDRFSAERTGGSVSTLTIQRTQQEDSAVYLCASSSPKAGQPQHFGDGTRLSIL.